The rows below give T cell receptor beta chains drawn from one sample of a study of early T cells in non-severe SARS-CoV-2 infection. One entry per CDR3 protein, called by TCRdb with MiXCR from the 5' RACE reads. The sample includes tens of thousands of distinct CDR3 sequences, roughly 4.8% seen only once; the top ten take about 6.9%. Material: whole blood. These receptors originate from an adult who was a healthcare worker with PCR-confirmed SARS-CoV-2 infection or an uninfected control (not recorded which). The CDR3 runs from the conserved cysteine through the conserved F or W. A D gene is named only where the DNA matches it firmly. Where a row states a size, it is once, few, many or the class of an expanded clone; other rows omit it.

V	D	J	size	CDR3	DNA
TRBV6-5	TRBD1	TRBJ1-6	many	CASSTGQGLLESPLHF	TGTGCCAGCAGTACGGGACAGGGCTTATTGGAATCACCCCTCCACTTT
TRBV15	-	TRBJ2-7	many	CATSRDFGEQYF	TGTGCCACCAGCAGAGATTTCGGTGAGCAGTACTTC
TRBV2	-	TRBJ1-1	many	CASRGETEAFF	TGTGCCAGCAGGGGAGAAACTGAAGCTTTCTTT
TRBV10-3	TRBD1	TRBJ2-7	many	CAAAGTGSSYEQYF	TGTGCCGCGGCCGGGACAGGGAGCTCCTACGAGCAGTACTTC
TRBV30	TRBD1	TRBJ2-7	few	CAWSVGGQGNEQYF	TGTGCCTGGAGTGTGGGGGGACAGGGAAACGAGCAGTACTTC
TRBV4-1	-	TRBJ1-1	many	CASSQDQGGFEAFF	TGCGCCAGCAGCCAAGATCAGGGAGGATTTGAAGCTTTCTTT
TRBV7-9	-	TRBJ1-2	few	CASSFTVTVTVGYTF	TGTGCCAGCAGCTTCACAGTGACAGTCACCGTTGGCTACACCTTC
TRBV6-6	-	TRBJ2-7	medium-sized	CASATHTEQYF	TGTGCCAGCGCTACCCATACCGAGCAGTACTTC
TRBV3-2	-	TRBJ1-4	many	CASSPIPPGPLNEKLFF	TGTGCCAGCAGCCCCATACCCCCGGGCCCTCTTAATGAAAAACTGTTTTTT
TRBV4-2	-	TRBJ2-7	many	CASSPTPFIEQYF	TGTGCCAGCAGCCCGACTCCTTTCATCGAGCAGTACTTC
TRBV2	-	TRBJ2-7	many	CASSQQGYYEQYF	TGTGCCAGCAGCCAGCAGGGGTACTACGAGCAGTACTTC
TRBV30	-	TRBJ1-2	few	CAWSPGFYGYTF	TGTGCCTGGAGCCCAGGGTTCTATGGCTACACCTTC
TRBV5-1	-	TRBJ1-1	few	CASSLIVSGGNTEAFF	TGCGCCAGCAGCTTGATAGTATCCGGCGGGAACACTGAAGCTTTCTTT
TRBV7-2	TRBD1	TRBJ1-4	many	CASSFRQGASGEKLFF	TGTGCCAGCAGCTTTCGTCAGGGGGCGAGTGGTGAAAAACTGTTTTTT
TRBV5-4	TRBD1	TRBJ1-1	many	CASSPLDRGNPEAFF	TGTGCCAGCAGCCCCTTGGACAGGGGCAATCCTGAAGCTTTCTTT
TRBV6-1	TRBD1	TRBJ1-5	many	CATKNPRTGYNQPQHF	TGTGCCACCAAAAACCCCCGGACAGGGTACAATCAGCCCCAGCATTTT
TRBV7-6	-	TRBJ2-1	-	CASSKGGYNEQFF	TGTGCCAGCAGCAAGGGTGGTTACAATGAGCAGTTCTTC
TRBV28	TRBD2	TRBJ2-7	many	CASSLYGGTSGSQAYEQYF	TGTGCCAGCAGTTTATATGGGGGGACTAGCGGTTCCCAGGCCTACGAGCAGTACTTC
TRBV29-1	TRBD1	TRBJ1-1	many	CSVEEGTANTEAFF	TGCAGCGTTGAAGAGGGGACAGCGAACACTGAAGCTTTCTTT
TRBV11-2	TRBD2	TRBJ2-7	many	CASSPRLAGAEQYF	TGTGCCAGCAGCCCACGACTAGCGGGAGCCGAGCAGTACTTC
TRBV6-5	TRBD1	TRBJ2-7	few	CASSRTGGVYEQYF	TGTGCCAGCAGTCGGACAGGGGGCGTCTACGAGCAGTACTTC
TRBV5-1	-	TRBJ1-1	many	CATRSDTLNTEAFF	TGCGCCACCCGTTCCGACACTTTGAACACTGAAGCTTTCTTT
TRBV20-1	-	TRBJ2-5	many	CSATDLPWETQYF	TGCAGTGCTACCGACCTCCCATGGGAGACCCAGTACTTC
TRBV7-7	-	TRBJ2-1	-	CASSLGPPNEQFF	TGTGCTAGCAGCTTAGGCCCGCCCAATGAGCAGTTCTTC
TRBV20-1	-	TRBJ2-1	-	CSARNPGTRKANEQFF	TGCAGTGCTAGGAACCCCGGGACACGGAAAGCCAATGAGCAGTTCTTC
TRBV12-3/TRBV12-4	-	TRBJ2-6	-	CASSRSSGANVLTF	TGTGCCAGCAGCCGGAGCTCTGGGGCCAACGTCCTGACTTTC
TRBV5-4	TRBD1	TRBJ2-7	many	CASSLHRGHEQYF	TGTGCCAGCAGCTTGCACAGGGGCCACGAGCAGTACTTC
TRBV12-3/TRBV12-4	-	TRBJ1-1	many	CASSLGGAGTEAFF	TGTGCCAGCAGTTTAGGGGGGGCCGGGACTGAAGCTTTCTTT
TRBV28	-	TRBJ2-3	many	CASSLPGRIESTDTQYF	TGTGCCAGCAGTCTACCCGGGAGAATCGAGAGCACAGATACGCAGTATTTT
TRBV6-5	-	TRBJ1-5	few	CASSYSTTDQPQHF	TGTGCCAGCAGTTACTCGACTACAGATCAGCCCCAGCATTTT
TRBV7-9	TRBD1	TRBJ1-1	many	CASEAPGGTEAFF	TGTGCCAGCGAAGCCCCAGGGGGCACTGAAGCTTTCTTT
TRBV10-3	-	TRBJ2-5	many	CAISEPVRETQYF	TGTGCCATCAGTGAGCCCGTTAGGGAGACCCAGTACTTC
TRBV27	TRBD2	TRBJ2-5	many	CASSPYLSGSWETQYF	TGTGCCAGCAGTCCCTACCTTAGCGGGAGTTGGGAGACCCAGTACTTC
TRBV24-1	-	TRBJ2-1	many	CATSDLERDRFGFF	-
TRBV30	-	TRBJ2-7	many	CALESSQGYEQYF	TGTGCCCTGGAATCCTCTCAGGGGTACGAGCAGTACTTC
TRBV2	TRBD1	TRBJ2-3	many	CASSRGQVTDTQYF	TGTGCCAGCAGCCGAGGACAGGTCACAGATACGCAGTATTTT
TRBV20-1	-	TRBJ2-3	many	CSARERLAGRTDTQYF	TGCAGTGCTAGAGAACGGCTGGCGGGGAGAACAGATACGCAGTATTTT
TRBV5-4	TRBD2	TRBJ2-7	many	CASSLGPGGYEQYF	TGTGCCAGCAGCTTGGGACCGGGAGGCTACGAGCAGTACTTC
TRBV13	-	TRBJ1-1	many	CASSLEQGTAEAFF	TGTGCCAGCAGCTTAGAACAGGGTACCGCTGAAGCTTTCTTT
TRBV3-1	-	TRBJ2-7	few	CASTLTRGRAGEQYF	TGTGCCAGCACCCTTACCCGAGGGCGGGCGGGCGAGCAGTACTTC
TRBV2	-	TRBJ1-5	many	CASSQESGQPQHF	TGTGCCAGCAGCCAAGAATCCGGGCAGCCCCAGCATTTT